These 9 T cell receptor beta chains originate from one sample sequenced in a study of cytotoxic CD8 clonotypes in ibrutinib-treated CLL (dated by TCRdb to about 2021). Receptors were amplified or captured by the immunoSEQ multiplex PCR assay. This immuneACCESS table, as held by TCRdb, lists in-frame sequences with V and J called but not all clones. Of the missing ones, under half trace to an unresolved V gene in checked studies; the others have no known cause. The sample yields 150,000 to 200,000 clones; roughly 88% were counted once. 3% of the sample is held by the ten biggest clonotypes. The intended sense of this specimen's time point label: progressive disease on ibrutinib. The material sequenced was PBMCs, taken at disease progression, from a patient treated with ibrutinib. The receptor set was obtained from a human donor with chronic lymphocytic leukemia.

The chain uses TRBV6-1 and TRBJ2-2, with D perhaps TRBD2 (7 bases). V lost 9 bases, J lost 6 bases, and 26 bases lay in between. The CDR3 is 17 residues long. Per germline, CDR1 MNHNS and CDR2 SASEGT. CDR3 residues: CASTERGATGNAGELFF. DNA for the CDR3: TGTGCCAGTACTGAACGGGGGGCAACGGGAAACGCCGGGGAGCTGTTTTTT.

CDR3 in DNA: TGTGCCAGCAGCTTAGTCGGCGGGACCAGCTCCTACGAGCAGTACTTC. This translates into CASSLVGGTSSYEQYF. The chain joins TRBV7-2 to TRBJ2-7; TRBD2 is a possible D gene (6 bases). CDR3 length equals 16 residues. Trimming removed 1 base from V and 0 bases from J, with 13 bases in between. Germline V gene data show CDR1 as SGHTA and CDR2 as FQGNSA.

The V gene is TRBV27, the J gene TRBJ2-1; 7 nucleotides match TRBD2. Trimming at V came to 3 bases and at J to 0 bases, leaving 2 bases not matched to a gene. The CDR3 length is 15 residues. CDR1 is MNHEY and CDR2 is SMNVEV in the germline V gene (reference sequence). The CDR3 DNA sequence: TGTGCCAGCAGTTTTGGCGGGAGCTCCTACAATGAGCAGTTCTTC. It yields the protein CASSFGGSSYNEQFF.

The V gene is TRBV19, the J gene TRBJ2-2, with TRBD1 matching over 8 bases. The junction had 9 bases not matched to a gene; V was cut back by 5 bases and J by 4 bases. CDR3 length equals 16 residues. Germline V gene sequence: CDR1 LNHDA, CDR2 SQIVND (reference sequence). CDR3 residues: CASSLTGTGSTGELFF. DNA for the CDR3: TGTGCCAGTAGTTTAACCGGGACAGGTTCCACCGGGGAGCTGTTTTTT. The full variable domain, its missing parts supplied by reference TRBV19 and TRBJ2-2, is DGGITQSPKYLFRKEGQNVTLSCEQNLNHDAMYWYRQDPGQGLRLIYYSQIVNDFQKGDIAEGYSVSREKKESFPLTVTSAQKNPTAFYLCASSLTGTGSTGELFFGEGSRLTVL.

This chain joins TRBV6-5 and TRBJ2-7, with TRBD1 identical over 11 bases. Germline V lookup: CDR1 MNHEY, CDR2 SVGAGI. V was clipped by 5 bases and J by 1 base; unmatched bases: 1. The CDR3 is 14 amino acids. CDR3 loop: CASSGTGGSYEQYF. The CDR3 DNA is TGTGCCAGCAGTGGGACAGGGGGGTCCTACGAGCAGTACTTC.

The chain employs TRBV7-2 and TRBJ2-7; TRBD1 matches 12 bases. Trimming took 5 bases from V and 9 from J; bases not matched to a gene: 11. Germline loops: CDR1 SGHTA, CDR2 FQGNSA. The CDR3 sequence is 15 residues long. The CDR3 DNA reads as TGTGCCAGCAGCACCGGGACAGGGGGCACGGGCCGGCAGTACTTC. Translation gives CASSTGTGGTGRQYF.

This sequence joins TRBV10-3 and TRBJ2-2, with D hard to call. Trimming cost V 2 bases and J 6 bases, with 10 bases left between them. The length of the CDR3 is 14 residues. Germline CDR1 ENHRY, CDR2 SYGVKD. The DNA of the CDR3 is TGTGCCATCAGTGAGCCCCTAACTTCCGGGGAGCTGTTTTTT. Protein: CAISEPLTSGELFF.

This chain links TRBV28 with TRBJ1-4; TRBD1 aligns across 8 bases. Germline assignment: CDR1 MDHEN and CDR2 SYDVKM. The junction had 9 bases not matched to a gene; V was cut back by 5 bases and J by 7 bases. This CDR3 comprises 15 residues. The CDR3 reads CASSPQTGASEKLFF. The CDR3 coding sequence is TGTGCCAGCAGTCCCCAGACAGGGGCGAGTGAAAAACTGTTTTTT.

CDR3 sequence: CASRSRYPNTEAFF. CDR3 sequence (DNA): TGTGCCAGCAGAAGTCGATATCCGAACACTGAAGCTTTCTTT. This chain links TRBV6-5 with TRBJ1-1; D gene ambiguous. This CDR3 spans 14 amino acids. Germline V CDR1 and CDR2: MNHEY, SVGAGI. V was pared by 6 bases and J by 1 base, with 12 bases between.